The source of this T cell receptor (beta chain) is a study of CD8+CD57+ T cells in acquired aplastic anemia. For the study at large: The sorted CD4+ and CD8+ cells yielded an average around 3 ug of DNA. General observations from the study: Twenty-nine CD8+ CDR3 sequences were shared between patients and controls. With respect to CD8+ Simpson's diversity, patients and controls did not differ significantly.

CDR3 and TCR beta VDJ profiling relied on a genomic DNA template. TCRdb passed the reads through MiXCR, listing each CDR3 protein once. The sample lists about 270,000 distinct CDR3 sequences; around 60% were seen once. Notes on this clonotype: Its antigen is as yet unknown.

The germline gives CDR1 DFQATT, CDR2 SNEGSKA (reference sequence). Trimming left V 2 bases short and J 0 bases short, with 7 bases between. The CDR3 spans 14 residues. This clonotype originated in a human donor with severe aplastic anemia or a healthy control (not recorded which). Source material: sorted CD4+, CD8+, or CD8+CD57+ T cells (not recorded which) from PBMCs. The V gene is TRBV20-1, the J gene TRBJ2-2, with a weak D call TRBD2 (5 bases). CDR3 coding DNA: TGCAGTGCTAGATCGGACTCGAACACCGGGGAGCTGTTTTTT. Amino acid sequence: CSARSDSNTGELFF.